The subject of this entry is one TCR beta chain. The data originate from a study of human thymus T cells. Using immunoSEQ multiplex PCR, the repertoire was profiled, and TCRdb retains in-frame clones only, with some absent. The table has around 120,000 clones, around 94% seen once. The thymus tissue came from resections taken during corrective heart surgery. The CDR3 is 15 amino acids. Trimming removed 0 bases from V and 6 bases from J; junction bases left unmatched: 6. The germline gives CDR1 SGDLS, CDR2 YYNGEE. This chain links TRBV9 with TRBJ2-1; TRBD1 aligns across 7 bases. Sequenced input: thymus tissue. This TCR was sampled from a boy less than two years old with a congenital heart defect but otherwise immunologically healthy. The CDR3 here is CASSVGGGPRNEQFF. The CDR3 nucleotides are TGTGCCAGCAGCGTAGGAGGGGGCCCTCGCAATGAGCAGTTCTTC. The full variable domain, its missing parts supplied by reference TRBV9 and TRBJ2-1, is DSGVTQTPKHLITATGQRVTLRCSPRSGDLSVYWYQQSLDQGLQFLIQYYNGEERAKGNILERFSAQQFPDLHSELNLSSLELGDSALYFCASSVGGGPRNEQFFGPGTRLTVL.